The TCR beta chain described here comes from a study of neurological immune-mediated disorders. Study-level findings and limits: TCR clonal expansion peaked in HTLV-1-associated myelopathy patients and was lowest in multiple sclerosis patients.

Many counts were recorded for this clonotype. The antigen remains undetermined. Synthesis of cDNA was carried out by template-switch 5'RACE. The reaction used 10-nucleotide random UMIs. TCRdb processed the 5' RACE reads anew with MiXCR; each CDR3 protein has one entry. The sample lists about 38,000 distinct CDR3 sequences, around 7.2% occurring once. Sorted libraries were made with roughly 1 million CD4+ or CD8+ T cells. The sample consisted of CD4+ T cells from blood. The TCR sequence derives from a man in his forties or fifties in good health.

CDR3 sequence: CASSPRDITYEQYF. CDR3 sequence (DNA): TGTGCCAGCTCACCGCGGGACATCACCTACGAGCAGTACTTC. V is TRBV18 and J is TRBJ2-7; D is perhaps TRBD1 or TRBD2 (6 bases each). V lost 3 bases and J 2 bases, leaving 11 bases between the germline ends. This CDR3 has 14 amino acids. Germline CDR1 is KGHSH and CDR2 is LQKENI.